Listed below are T cell receptor beta chains from one sample, sequenced in a study of OX40 agonist ivuxolimab in advanced cancers. Assay: immunoSEQ multiplex PCR; the TCRdb copy retains only in-frame clones and omits some. This table has 45,000 to 50,000 clones, approximately 79% appearing once. The specimen was CD4+ or CD8+ T cells sorted from blood, collected in a trial of the OX40 agonist ivuxolimab. The receptors were gathered from an adult with an advanced solid tumor such as melanoma, head and neck, liver or kidney cancer. The CDR3 runs from the conserved cysteine through the conserved F or W. The D gene is left open where the match is weak. Expanded clones get a size class; other rows say once, few or many, or leave the size out.

>.|TRBD2|TRBV7-2|TRBJ2-5
CASSEWEGIKTQYF
TGTGCCAGCAGCGAGTGGGAGGGCATAAAGACCCAGTACTTC
>.|.|TRBV2|TRBJ1-6
CASSEGRTANSPLHF
TGTGCCAGCAGTGAAGGGAGGACCGCCAATTCACCCCTCCACTTT
>.|.|TRBV7-9|TRBJ2-1
CASSLELPSGNEQFF
TGTGCCAGCAGCTTAGAACTGCCTTCGGGTAATGAGCAGTTCTTC
>once|.|TRBV7-9|TRBJ2-7
CASSLAGSNYEQYF
TGTGCCAGCAGCTTAGCCGGGAGCAACTACGAGCAGTACTTC
>.|.|TRBV7-3|TRBJ1-1
CASSIQGSMNTEAFF
TGTGCCAGCAGCATACAAGGGAGTATGAACACTGAAGCTTTCTTT
>.|TRBD1|TRBV5-4|TRBJ1-3
CASSLKPGQGHTIYF
TGTGCCAGCAGCCTGAAGCCGGGACAGGGACACACCATATATTTT
>.|.|TRBV5-8|TRBJ1-3
CASSLGDTFSGNTIYF
TGTGCCAGCAGCTTGGGGGATACATTCTCTGGAAACACCATATATTTT
>.|.|TRBV7-2|TRBJ2-5
CASSLGGSIRETQYF
TGTGCCAGCAGCTTAGGGGGGAGCATCCGAGAGACCCAGTACTTC
>once|TRBD2|TRBV18|TRBJ2-1
CASSPGTSGRYNEQFF
TGTGCCAGCTCACCAGGGACTAGCGGCCGCTACAATGAGCAGTTCTTC
>.|.|TRBV15|TRBJ1-3
CATSRDTGSGNTIYF
TGTGCCACCAGCAGAGATACAGGGTCCGGAAACACCATATATTTT
>.|.|TRBV7-9|TRBJ2-1
CASSFSTGFYNEQFF
TGTGCCAGCAGCTTCTCCACGGGGTTCTACAATGAGCAGTTCTTC
>.|TRBD1|TRBV5-1|TRBJ1-5
CASSRDSNQPQHF
TGCGCCAGCAGCAGGGACAGTAATCAGCCCCAGCATTTT
>.|TRBD2|TRBV5-1|TRBJ2-2
CASSSTSGSLSASNTGELFF
TGCGCCAGCAGCTCTACTAGCGGGAGCCTCTCGGCATCGAACACCGGGGAGCTGTTTTTT
>.|TRBD1|TRBV5-4|TRBJ1-2
CASSAGTAEGYTF
TGTGCCAGCAGTGCCGGGACAGCGGAGGGCTACACCTTC
>few|.|TRBV2|TRBJ1-2
CASSEDERQYHGYTF
TGTGCCAGCAGCGAAGATGAACGACAGTACCATGGCTACACCTTC
>.|.|TRBV7-8|TRBJ1-5
CASSLEVDSSNQPQHF
TGTGCCAGCAGCTTAGAGGTTGACAGTAGCAATCAGCCCCAGCATTTT
>.|TRBD1|TRBV9|TRBJ1-1
CASSGRGGMDTEAFF
TGTGCCAGCAGCGGCAGGGGGGGAATGGACACTGAAGCTTTCTTT
>.|.|TRBV7-2|TRBJ1-1
CASSLGYLGLTEAFF
TGTGCCAGCAGCTTAGGGTATTTAGGGCTCACTGAAGCTTTCTTT
>.|TRBD1|TRBV7-9|TRBJ1-5
CASSQGVGQGDRSNQPQHF
TGTGCCAGCAGCCAAGGGGTAGGACAGGGGGATCGCAGCAATCAGCCCCAGCATTTT
>.|.|TRBV7-9|TRBJ2-3
CASSFLRGPDTQYF
TGTGCCAGCAGCTTTTTGCGGGGCCCAGATACGCAGTATTTT
>.|.|TRBV5-1|TRBJ1-1
CASSLMWLGDTEAFF
TGCGCCAGCAGCTTGATGTGGCTAGGGGACACTGAAGCTTTCTTT
>.|.|TRBV29-1|TRBJ1-3
CSVTPDGGNTIYF
TGCAGCGTGACCCCTGATGGCGGAAACACCATATATTTT
>.|TRBD1|TRBV6-1|TRBJ2-1
CASSPGQGPYNEQFF
TGTGCCAGCAGTCCGGGACAGGGACCCTACAATGAGCAGTTCTTC
>.|TRBD2|TRBV4-3|TRBJ2-7
CASSQLSGGAYEQYF
TGCGCCAGCAGCCAACTTAGCGGGGGGGCGTACGAGCAGTACTTC
>.|.|TRBV30|TRBJ2-7
CAWSPGPAEQYF
TGTGCCTGGAGCCCGGGTCCGGCGGAGCAGTACTTC
>.|TRBD1|TRBV6-1|TRBJ1-1
CASSESVRGLEAFF
TGTGCCAGCAGTGAAAGCGTCAGGGGGCTTGAAGCTTTCTTT